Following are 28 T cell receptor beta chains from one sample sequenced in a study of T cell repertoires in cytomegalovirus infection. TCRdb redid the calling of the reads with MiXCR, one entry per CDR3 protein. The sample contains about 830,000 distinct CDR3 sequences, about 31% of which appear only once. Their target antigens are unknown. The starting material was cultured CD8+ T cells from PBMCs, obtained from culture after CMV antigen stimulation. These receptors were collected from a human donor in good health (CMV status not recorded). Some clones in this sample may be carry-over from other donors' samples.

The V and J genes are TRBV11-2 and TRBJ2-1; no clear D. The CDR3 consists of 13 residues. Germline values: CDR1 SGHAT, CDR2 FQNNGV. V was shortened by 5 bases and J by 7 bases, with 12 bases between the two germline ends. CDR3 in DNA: TGTGCCAGCAGCGATCCTGAGGAAAATGAGCAGTTCTTC. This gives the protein CASSDPEENEQFF.

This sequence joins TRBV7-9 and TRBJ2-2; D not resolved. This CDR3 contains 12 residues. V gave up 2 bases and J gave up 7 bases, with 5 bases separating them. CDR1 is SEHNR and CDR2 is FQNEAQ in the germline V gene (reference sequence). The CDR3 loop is CASSLFGGELFF. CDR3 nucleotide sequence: TGTGCCAGCAGCTTATTTGGCGGGGAGCTGTTTTTT.

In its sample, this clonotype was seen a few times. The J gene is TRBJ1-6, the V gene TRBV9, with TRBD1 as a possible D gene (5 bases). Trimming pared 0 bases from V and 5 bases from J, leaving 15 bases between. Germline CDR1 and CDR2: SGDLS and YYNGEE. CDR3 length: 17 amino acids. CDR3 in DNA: TGTGCCAGCAGCGTAGCCCGGGGAGGGGAGAATAATTCACCCCTCCACTTT. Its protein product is CASSVARGGENNSPLHF.

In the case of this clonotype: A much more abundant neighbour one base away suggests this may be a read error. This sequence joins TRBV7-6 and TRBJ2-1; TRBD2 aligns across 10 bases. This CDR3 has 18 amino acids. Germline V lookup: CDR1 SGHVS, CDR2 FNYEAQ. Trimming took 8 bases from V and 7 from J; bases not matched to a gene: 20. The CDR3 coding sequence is TGTGCCAGCCAACGGATACTAGCTAGCGGGGGAAGGGAAAATGAGCAGTTCTTC. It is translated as CASQRILASGGRENEQFF.

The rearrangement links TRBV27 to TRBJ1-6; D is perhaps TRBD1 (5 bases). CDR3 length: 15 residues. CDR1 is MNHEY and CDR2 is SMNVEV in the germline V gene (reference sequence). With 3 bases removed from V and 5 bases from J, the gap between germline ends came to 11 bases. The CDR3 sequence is CASSLSGIDNSPLHF. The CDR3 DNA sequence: TGTGCCAGCAGTTTGTCAGGGATCGATAATTCACCCCTCCACTTT.

CDR3 nucleotides: TGTGCCAGCAGTCGAGGACAGGGGGGGTTTGGCACTGAAGCTTTCTTT. Protein product: CASSRGQGGFGTEAFF. The chain recombines TRBV9 with TRBJ1-1; 10 nucleotides align to TRBD1. Germline V gene lookup returns CDR1 SGDLS and CDR2 YYNGEE. The J segment lost 4 bases and the V segment lost 5 bases, leaving 11 bases of the junction unmatched. This CDR3 is built from 16 residues.

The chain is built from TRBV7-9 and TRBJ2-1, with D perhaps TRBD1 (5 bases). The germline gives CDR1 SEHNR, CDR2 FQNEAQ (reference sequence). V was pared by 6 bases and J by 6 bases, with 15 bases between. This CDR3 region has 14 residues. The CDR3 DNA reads TGTGCCAGCAGTTATGAAGGGGTCTTCAATGAGCAGTTCTTC. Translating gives CASSYEGVFNEQFF.

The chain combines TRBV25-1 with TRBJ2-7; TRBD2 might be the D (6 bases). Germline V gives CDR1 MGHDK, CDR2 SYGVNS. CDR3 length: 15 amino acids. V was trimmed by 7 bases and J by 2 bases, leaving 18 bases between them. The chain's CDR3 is CASTRSAGRTYEQYV. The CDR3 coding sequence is TGTGCCAGCACCCGATCGGCAGGGAGGACCTACGAGCAGTACGTC.

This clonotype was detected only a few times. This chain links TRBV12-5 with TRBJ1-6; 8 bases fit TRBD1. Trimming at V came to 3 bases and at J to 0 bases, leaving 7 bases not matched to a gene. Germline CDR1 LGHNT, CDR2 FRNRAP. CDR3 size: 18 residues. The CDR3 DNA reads TGTGCTAGTGGTTTCATCCGGGACAGGAGCTCCTATAATTCACCCCTCCACTTT. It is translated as CASGFIRDRSSYNSPLHF. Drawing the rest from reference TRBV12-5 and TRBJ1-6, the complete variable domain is DARVTQTPRHKVTEMGQEVTMRCQPILGHNTVFWYRQTMMQGLELLAYFRNRAPLDDSGMPKDRFSAEMPDATLATLKIQPSEPRDSAVYFCASGFIRDRSSYNSPLHFGNGTRLTVT.

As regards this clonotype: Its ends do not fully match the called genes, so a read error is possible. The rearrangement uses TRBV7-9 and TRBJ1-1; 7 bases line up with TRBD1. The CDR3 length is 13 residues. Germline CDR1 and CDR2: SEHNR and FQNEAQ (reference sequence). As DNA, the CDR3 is TGTGTCAGCAGCTTAGGGACAGATCTTGAAGCTTTCTTT. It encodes CVSSLGTDLEAFF.

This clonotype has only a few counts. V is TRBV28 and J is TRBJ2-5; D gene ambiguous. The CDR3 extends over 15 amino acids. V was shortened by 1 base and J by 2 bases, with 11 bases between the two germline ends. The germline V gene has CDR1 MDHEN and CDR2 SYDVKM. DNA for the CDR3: TGTGCCAGCAGTTTATCCCAAGGAGTTCAAGAGACCCAGTACTTC. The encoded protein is CASSLSQGVQETQYF.

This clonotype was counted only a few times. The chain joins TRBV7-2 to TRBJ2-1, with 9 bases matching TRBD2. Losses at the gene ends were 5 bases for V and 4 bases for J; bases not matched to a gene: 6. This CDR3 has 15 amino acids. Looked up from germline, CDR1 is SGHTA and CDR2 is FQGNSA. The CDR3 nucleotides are TGTGCCAGCAGCCCCCCGCGGGGGGGTTACAATGAGCAGTTCTTC. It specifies CASSPPRGGYNEQFF.

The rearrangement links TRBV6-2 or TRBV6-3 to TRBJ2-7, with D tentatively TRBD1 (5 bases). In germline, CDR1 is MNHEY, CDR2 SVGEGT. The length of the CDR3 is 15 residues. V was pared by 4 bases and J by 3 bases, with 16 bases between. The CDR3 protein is CASSSYRTGFYEQYV. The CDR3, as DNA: TGTGCCAGCAGTTCCTACAGGACGGGCTTCTACGAGCAGTACGTC.

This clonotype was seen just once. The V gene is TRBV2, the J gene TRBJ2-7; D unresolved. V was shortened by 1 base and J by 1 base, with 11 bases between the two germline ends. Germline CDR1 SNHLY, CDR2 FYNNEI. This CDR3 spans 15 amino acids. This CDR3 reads CASSEDSEFSYEQYF. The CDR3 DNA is TGTGCCAGCAGTGAAGACTCAGAGTTTTCCTACGAGCAGTACTTC.

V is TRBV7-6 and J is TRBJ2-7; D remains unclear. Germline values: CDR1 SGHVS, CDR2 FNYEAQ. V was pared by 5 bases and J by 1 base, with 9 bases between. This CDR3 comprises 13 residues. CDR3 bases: TGTGCCAGCAGCCCACAGCATTCCTACGAGCAGTACTTC. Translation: CASSPQHSYEQYF.

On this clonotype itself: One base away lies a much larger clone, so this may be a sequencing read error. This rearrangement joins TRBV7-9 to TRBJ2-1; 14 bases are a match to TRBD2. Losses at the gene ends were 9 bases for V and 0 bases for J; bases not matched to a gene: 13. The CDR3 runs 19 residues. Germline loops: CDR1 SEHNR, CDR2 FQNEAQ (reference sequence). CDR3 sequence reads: CASFGTSGLAGASYNEQFF. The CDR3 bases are TGTGCCAGTTTTGGGACTTCGGGACTAGCGGGGGCCTCCTACAATGAGCAGTTCTTC.

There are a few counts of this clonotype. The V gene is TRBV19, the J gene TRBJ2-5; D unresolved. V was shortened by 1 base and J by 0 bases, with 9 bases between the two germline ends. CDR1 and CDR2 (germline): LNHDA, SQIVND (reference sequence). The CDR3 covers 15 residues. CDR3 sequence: CASSIGSLDQETQYF. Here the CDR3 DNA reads TGTGCCAGTAGTATAGGGAGTTTGGACCAAGAGACCCAGTACTTC.

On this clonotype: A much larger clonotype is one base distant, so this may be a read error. The CDR3: CASSLSRGAPYNEQFF. The DNA of the CDR3 is TGTGCCAGCAGCTTATCGCGAGGGGCCCCCTACAATGAGCAGTTCTTC. The V and J genes are TRBV7-2 and TRBJ2-1; the D gene could be TRBD1 or TRBD2 (5 bases each). In germline, CDR1 is SGHTA, CDR2 FQGNSA. The CDR3 is 16 amino acids. Trimming pared 2 bases from V and 2 bases from J, leaving 13 bases between.

For the CDR3, the DNA is TGTGCCAGCAGCCTAGGGTATTCGGCTAATGGGGGAGAATCCTCTGGGGCCAACGTCCTGACTTTC. Protein sequence: CASSLGYSANGGESSGANVLTF. The chain couples TRBV7-9 to TRBJ2-6; D assignment may be TRBD1 or TRBD2 (5 bases each). Germline V gene sequence: CDR1 SEHNR, CDR2 FQNEAQ (reference sequence). V lost 5 bases to trimming and J lost 0 bases, with 29 bases between them. The CDR3 runs 22 residues.

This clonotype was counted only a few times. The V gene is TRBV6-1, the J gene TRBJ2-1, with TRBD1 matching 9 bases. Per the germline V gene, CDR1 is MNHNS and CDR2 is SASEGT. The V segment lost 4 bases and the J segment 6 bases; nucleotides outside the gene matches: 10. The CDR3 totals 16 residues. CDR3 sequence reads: CASSGPRTGEANEQFF. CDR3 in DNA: TGTGCCAGCAGTGGGCCGAGGACAGGGGAGGCCAATGAGCAGTTCTTC.

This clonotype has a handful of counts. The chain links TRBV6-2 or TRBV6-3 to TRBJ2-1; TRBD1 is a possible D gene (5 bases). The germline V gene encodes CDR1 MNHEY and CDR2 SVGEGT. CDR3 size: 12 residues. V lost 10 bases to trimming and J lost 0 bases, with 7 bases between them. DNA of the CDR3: TGTGCCACCCAGGGCTCCTACAATGAGCAGTTCTTC. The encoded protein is CATQGSYNEQFF.

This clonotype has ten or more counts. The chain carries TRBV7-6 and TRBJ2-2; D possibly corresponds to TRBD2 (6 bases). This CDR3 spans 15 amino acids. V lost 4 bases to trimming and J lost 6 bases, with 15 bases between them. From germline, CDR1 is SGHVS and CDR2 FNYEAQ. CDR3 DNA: TGTGCCAGCAGCTCGGGACCCCCGGGGGCCGGGGAGCTGTTTTTT. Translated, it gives CASSSGPPGAGELFF.

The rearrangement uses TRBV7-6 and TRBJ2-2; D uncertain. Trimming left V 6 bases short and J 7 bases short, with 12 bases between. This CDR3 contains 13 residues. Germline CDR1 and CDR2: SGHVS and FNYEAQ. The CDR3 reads CASRSRFDGELFF. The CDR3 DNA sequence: TGTGCCAGCAGGTCACGGTTTGACGGGGAGCTGTTTTTT.

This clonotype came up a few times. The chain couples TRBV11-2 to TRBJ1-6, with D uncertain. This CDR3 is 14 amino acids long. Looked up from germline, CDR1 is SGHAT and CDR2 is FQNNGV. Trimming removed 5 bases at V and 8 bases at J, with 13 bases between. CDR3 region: CASSRWAEHSPLHF. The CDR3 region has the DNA TGTGCCAGCAGCAGATGGGCGGAACATTCACCCCTCCACTTT.

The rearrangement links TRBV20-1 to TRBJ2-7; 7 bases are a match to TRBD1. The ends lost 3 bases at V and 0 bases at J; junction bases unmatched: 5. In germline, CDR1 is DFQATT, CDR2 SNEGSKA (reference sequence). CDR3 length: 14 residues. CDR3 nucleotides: TGCAGTGCTAGCCCAGGGGGTTCCTCCTACGAGCAGTACTTC. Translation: CSASPGGSSYEQYF.

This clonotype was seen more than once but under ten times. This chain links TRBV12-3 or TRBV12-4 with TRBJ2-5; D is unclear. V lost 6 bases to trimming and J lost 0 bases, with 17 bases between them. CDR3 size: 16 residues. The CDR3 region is CASSFITGKHQETQYF. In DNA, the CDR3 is TGTGCCAGCAGCTTTATCACTGGGAAGCACCAAGAGACCCAGTACTTC.

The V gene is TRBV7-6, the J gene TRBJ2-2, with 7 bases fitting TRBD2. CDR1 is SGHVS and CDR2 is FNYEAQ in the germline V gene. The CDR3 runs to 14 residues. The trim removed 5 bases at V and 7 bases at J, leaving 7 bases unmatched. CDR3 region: CASSRAGEDGELFF. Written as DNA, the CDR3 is TGTGCCAGCAGCCGGGCGGGGGAGGACGGGGAGCTGTTTTTT.

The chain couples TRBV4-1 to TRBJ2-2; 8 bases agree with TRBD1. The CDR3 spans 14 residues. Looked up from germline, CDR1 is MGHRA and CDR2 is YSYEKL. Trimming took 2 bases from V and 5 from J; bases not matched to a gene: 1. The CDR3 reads CASSQRQGTGELFF. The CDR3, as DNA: TGCGCCAGCAGCCAACGACAGGGGACCGGGGAGCTGTTTTTT.